The source of this T cell receptor beta chain is a study of identical twins' blood T cells. Overall study: Some 12 libraries, six alpha and six beta, gave approximately 48 million reads. Study-wide findings and caveats: Top TCRbeta clonotypes were shared more with twin than unrelated donors.

TCR cDNA libraries came from RNA via a modified published protocol. TCRdb reanalysed the 5' RACE reads using MiXCR and keeps one entry per CDR3 protein. The sample lists a few hundred thousand distinct CDR3 sequences; roughly 30% were seen once. This clonotype was seen a handful of times. Its antigen is currently unknown. Germline V gene lookup returns CDR1 SGHTA and CDR2 FQGNSA. Deletions cut 3 bases from V and 5 bases from J, with 13 bases between. The CDR3 length is 15 residues. The TCR originated in a woman aged 18-49 years in good health. The J gene is TRBJ1-4, the V gene TRBV7-2; maybe TRBD1 (6 bases). Sequenced: PBMCs. This chain's CDR3 is CASSFPTGGNEKLFF. In nucleotides, the CDR3 is TGTGCCAGCAGCTTTCCGACAGGAGGAAATGAAAAACTGTTTTTT.